These 9 T cell receptor beta chains share one sample of origin, sequenced in a study of CD8 T cells in Susac syndrome. RNA amounts of roughly 0.5 to 1 ug underwent reverse transcription with random hexamers. TCRdb called the immunoSEQ multiplex PCR reads again in MiXCR, with one record for every CDR3 protein. The table has fewer than 300,000 distinct CDR3 sequences, 80% to 90% seen once. Input material: CD8+ T cells from PBMCs. The receptor source for this set is a human donor with multiple sclerosis.

In its sample, this clonotype was seen once. The J gene is TRBJ2-7, the V gene TRBV4-1; 7 bases agree with TRBD1. The V segment lost 4 bases and the J segment 3 bases; nucleotides outside the gene matches: 15. The CDR3 runs to 17 residues. CDR1 and CDR2 from the germline V gene are MGHRA and YSYEKL. CDR3 protein: CASSPLLTGAGGYEQYF. The CDR3 DNA is TGCGCCAGCAGCCCCTTGCTAACAGGGGCCGGAGGCTACGAGCAGTACTTC.

DNA of the CDR3: TGTGCCTGCCAACTCCGATGGAATGAAAAACTGTTTTTT. Residues: CACQLRWNEKLFF. The V gene is TRBV30, the J gene TRBJ1-4; D not resolved. V was shortened by 6 bases and J by 5 bases, with 13 bases between the two germline ends. From germline, CDR1 is GTSNPN and CDR2 SVGIG (reference sequence). The CDR3 is made up of 13 amino acids.

The chain combines TRBV5-4 with TRBJ2-7; no definite D call. The V gene's germline CDR1 is SGHNT and CDR2 YYREEE (reference sequence). The CDR3 runs to 12 residues. The germline V and J ends were trimmed by 1 base and 5 bases, with 7 bases remaining between them. CDR3 in amino acids: CASSLYLDEQYF. CDR3 DNA: TGTGCCAGCAGCTTGTATCTGGACGAGCAGTACTTC.

V and J are TRBV7-8 and TRBJ2-1, with D possibly TRBD2 on 5 matching bases. The CDR3 contains 14 residues. CDR1 is SGHVS and CDR2 is FQNEAQ in the germline V gene. Deletions cut 6 bases from V and 4 bases from J, with 13 bases between. The CDR3: CASSGLARYNEQFF. The CDR3 nucleotides read TGTGCCAGCAGTGGGCTAGCAAGATACAATGAGCAGTTCTTC.

The rearrangement joins TRBV29-1 to TRBJ2-1; a possible D gene is TRBD2 (6 bases). Germline V lookup: CDR1 SQVTM, CDR2 ANQGSEA. Trimming shortened V by 4 bases and J by 6 bases, and 7 bases separated the two germline ends. The CDR3 runs 11 residues. CDR3 in amino acids: CSVGGGNEQFF. CDR3 coding DNA: TGCAGCGTTGGGGGAGGCAATGAGCAGTTCTTC.

The rearrangement uses TRBV7-8 and TRBJ2-2; 10 bases are shared with TRBD1. The CDR3 extends over 17 amino acids. Trimming at V came to 2 bases and at J to 4 bases, leaving 7 bases not matched to a gene. The germline CDR1 and CDR2 sequences are SGHVS and FQNEAQ. For the CDR3, the DNA is TGTGCCAGCAGCTTAATCCGGGACAGGGGTCTCACCGGGGAGCTGTTTTTT. Residues: CASSLIRDRGLTGELFF.

The gene calls are TRBV27 and TRBJ1-1; possible D gene TRBD1, 6 bases. Germline-derived CDR1 and CDR2 are MNHEY and SMNVEV (reference sequence). This CDR3 comprises 13 residues. V was trimmed by 5 bases and J by 4 bases, leaving 11 bases between them. The CDR3 loop is CASSLAGATEAFF. As DNA, the CDR3 is TGTGCCAGCAGTCTGGCAGGGGCCACTGAAGCTTTCTTT.

The chain joins TRBV5-1 to TRBJ1-2, with D uncertain. The germline gives CDR1 SGHRS, CDR2 YFSETQ. This CDR3 spans 13 amino acids. Trimming left V 0 bases short and J 4 bases short, with 7 bases between. This CDR3 is CASSLARVYGYTF. CDR3 bases: TGCGCCAGCAGCTTGGCCCGAGTCTATGGCTACACCTTC.

The DNA for the CDR3 is TGCGCCAGCAGCTCCCGACTAGCGGCCTCCTACAATGAGCAGTTCTTC. Amino acids: CASSSRLAASYNEQFF. The V and J genes are TRBV4-1 and TRBJ2-1; 9 nucleotides match TRBD2. Germline-derived CDR1 and CDR2 are MGHRA and YSYEKL. The V and J ends lost 5 bases and 0 bases, in that order; junction bases with no gene match: 5. The CDR3 is 16 residues long.